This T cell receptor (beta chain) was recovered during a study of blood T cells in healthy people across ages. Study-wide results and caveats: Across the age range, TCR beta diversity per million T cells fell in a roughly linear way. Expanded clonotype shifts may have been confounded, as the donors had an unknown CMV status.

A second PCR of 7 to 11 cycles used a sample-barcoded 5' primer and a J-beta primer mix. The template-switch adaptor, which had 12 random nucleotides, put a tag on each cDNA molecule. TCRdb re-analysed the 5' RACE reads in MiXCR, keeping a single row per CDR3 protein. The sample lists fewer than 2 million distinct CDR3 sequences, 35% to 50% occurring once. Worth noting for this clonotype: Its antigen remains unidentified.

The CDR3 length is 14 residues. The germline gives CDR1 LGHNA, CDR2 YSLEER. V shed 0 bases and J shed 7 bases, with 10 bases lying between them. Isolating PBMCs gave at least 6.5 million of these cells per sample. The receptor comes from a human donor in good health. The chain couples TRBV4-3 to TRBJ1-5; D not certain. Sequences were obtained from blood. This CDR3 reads CASSQELGQQPQHF. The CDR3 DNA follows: TGCGCCAGCAGCCAAGAACTGGGCCAGCAGCCCCAGCATTTT.